This TCR beta chain was sequenced for a study of early T cells in non-severe SARS-CoV-2 infection. Study-wide background: It was bulk RNA from unsorted whole blood that was sequenced, and the chains were unpaired. General observations from the study: VDJdb matching skewed toward anti-spike CD8 responses, missing private and CD4 specificities.

This CDR3 contains 15 residues. Germline assignment: CDR1 LNHDA and CDR2 SQIVND (reference sequence). The V end was cut by 9 bases, the J end by 5 bases, with 20 bases between. This clonotype was picked up many times. Its matching antigen is unknown. Unique molecular identifiers were attached to individual cDNA molecules. In TCRdb, the 5' RACE reads were re-called with MiXCR into one record per CDR3 protein. The sample has 100,000 to 150,000 distinct CDR3 sequences; about 15% are singletons. This clonotype was sampled from an adult who was a healthcare worker with PCR-confirmed SARS-CoV-2 infection or an uninfected control (not recorded which). The sequenced material came from whole blood. V usage is TRBV19 and J usage is TRBJ1-5; D not resolved. The DNA of the CDR3 is TGTGCCAGCCACGTGCGGGAACCTGTCCATCAGCCCCAGCATTTT. It translates to CASHVREPVHQPQHF.